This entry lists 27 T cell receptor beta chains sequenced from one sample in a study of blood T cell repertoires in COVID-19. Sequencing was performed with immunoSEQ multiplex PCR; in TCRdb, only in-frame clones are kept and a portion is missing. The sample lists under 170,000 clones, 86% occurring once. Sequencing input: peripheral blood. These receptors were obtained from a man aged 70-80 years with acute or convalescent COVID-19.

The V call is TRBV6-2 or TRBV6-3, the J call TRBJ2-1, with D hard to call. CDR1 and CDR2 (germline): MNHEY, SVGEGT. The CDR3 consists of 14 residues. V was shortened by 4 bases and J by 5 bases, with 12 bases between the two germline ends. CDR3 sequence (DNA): TGTGCCAGCAGTTTTCACAGCTCAAACAATGAGCAGTTCTTC. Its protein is CASSFHSSNNEQFF.

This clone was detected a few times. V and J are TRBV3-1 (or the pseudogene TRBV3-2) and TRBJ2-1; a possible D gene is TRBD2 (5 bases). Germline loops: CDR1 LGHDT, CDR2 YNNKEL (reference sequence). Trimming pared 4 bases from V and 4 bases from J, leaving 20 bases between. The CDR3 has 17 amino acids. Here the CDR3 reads CASSPRSAATRYNEQFF. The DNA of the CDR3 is TGTGCCAGCAGCCCTCGGTCGGCGGCAACTAGATACAATGAGCAGTTCTTC.

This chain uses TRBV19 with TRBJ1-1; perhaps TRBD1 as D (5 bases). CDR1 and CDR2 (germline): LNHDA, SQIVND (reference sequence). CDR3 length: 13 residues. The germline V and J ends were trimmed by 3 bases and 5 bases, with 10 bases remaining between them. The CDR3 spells CASSIPGGTEAFF. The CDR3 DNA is TGTGCCAGTAGTATCCCGGGGGGGACTGAAGCTTTCTTT.

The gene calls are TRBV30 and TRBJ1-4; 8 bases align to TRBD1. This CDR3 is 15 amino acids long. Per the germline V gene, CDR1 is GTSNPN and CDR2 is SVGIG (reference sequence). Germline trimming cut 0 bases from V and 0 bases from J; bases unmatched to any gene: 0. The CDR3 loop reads CAWSVQGATNEKLFF. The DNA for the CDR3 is TGTGCCTGGAGTGTACAGGGGGCAACTAATGAAAAACTGTTTTTT. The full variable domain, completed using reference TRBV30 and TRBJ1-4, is SQTIHQWPATLVQPVGSPLSLECTVEGTSNPNLYWYRQAAGRGLQLLFYSVGIGQISSEVPQNLSASRPQDRQFILSSKKLLLSDSGFYLCAWSVQGATNEKLFFGSGTQLSVL.

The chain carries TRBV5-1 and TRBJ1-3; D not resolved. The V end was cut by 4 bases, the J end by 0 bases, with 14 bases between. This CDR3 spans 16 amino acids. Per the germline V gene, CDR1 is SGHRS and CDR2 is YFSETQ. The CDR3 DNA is TGCGCCAGCAGCGTGAACGGGGTAGTCTCTGGAAACACCATATATTTT. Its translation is CASSVNGVVSGNTIYF.

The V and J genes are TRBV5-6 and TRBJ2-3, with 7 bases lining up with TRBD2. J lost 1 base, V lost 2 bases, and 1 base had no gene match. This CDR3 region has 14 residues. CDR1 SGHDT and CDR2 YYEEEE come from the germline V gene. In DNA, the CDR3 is TGTGCCAGCAGCTTTGGGAGGGGCACAGATACGCAGTATTTT. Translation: CASSFGRGTDTQYF.

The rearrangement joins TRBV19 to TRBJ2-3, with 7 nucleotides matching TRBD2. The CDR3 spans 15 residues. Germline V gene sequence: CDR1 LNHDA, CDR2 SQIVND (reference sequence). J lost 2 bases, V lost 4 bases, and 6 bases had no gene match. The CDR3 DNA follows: TGTGCCAGTAGTAATCGGGACTACCCCACAGATACGCAGTATTTT. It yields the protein CASSNRDYPTDTQYF.

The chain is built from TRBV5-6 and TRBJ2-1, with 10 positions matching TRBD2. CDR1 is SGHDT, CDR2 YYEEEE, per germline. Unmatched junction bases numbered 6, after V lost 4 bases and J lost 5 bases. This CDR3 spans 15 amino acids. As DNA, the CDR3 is TGTGCCAGCAGCCTACTAGCGGGACCAGACAATGAGCAGTTCTTC. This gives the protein CASSLLAGPDNEQFF.

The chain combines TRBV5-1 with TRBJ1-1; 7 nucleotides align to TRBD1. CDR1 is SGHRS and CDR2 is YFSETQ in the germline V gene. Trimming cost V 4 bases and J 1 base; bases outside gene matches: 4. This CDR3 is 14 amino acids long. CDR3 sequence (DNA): TGCGCCAGCAGCCCGGGACAGCCGAACACTGAAGCTTTCTTT. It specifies CASSPGQPNTEAFF. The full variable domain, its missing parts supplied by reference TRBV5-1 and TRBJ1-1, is KAGVTQTPRYLIKTRGQQVTLSCSPISGHRSVSWYQQTPGQGLQFLFEYFSETQRNKGNFPGRFSGRQFSNSRSEMNVSTLELGDSALYLCASSPGQPNTEAFFGQGTRLTVV.

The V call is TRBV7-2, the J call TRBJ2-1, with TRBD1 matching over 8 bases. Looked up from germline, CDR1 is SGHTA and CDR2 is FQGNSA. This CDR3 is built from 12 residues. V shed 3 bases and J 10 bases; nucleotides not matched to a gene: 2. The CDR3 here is CASSLDRVEQFF. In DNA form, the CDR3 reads TGTGCCAGCAGCTTGGACAGGGTCGAGCAGTTCTTC. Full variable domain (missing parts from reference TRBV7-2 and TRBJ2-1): GAGVSQSPSNKVTEKGKDVELRCDPISGHTALYWYRQSLGQGLEFLIYFQGNSAPDKSGLPSDRFSAERTGGSVSTLTIQRTQQEDSAVYLCASSLDRVEQFFGPGTRLTVL.

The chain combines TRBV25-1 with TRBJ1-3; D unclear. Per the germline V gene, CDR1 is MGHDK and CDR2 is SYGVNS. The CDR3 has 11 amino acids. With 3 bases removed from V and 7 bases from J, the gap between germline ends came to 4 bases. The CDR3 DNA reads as TGTGCCAGCAGTGATTCTAACACCATATATTTT. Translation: CASSDSNTIYF.

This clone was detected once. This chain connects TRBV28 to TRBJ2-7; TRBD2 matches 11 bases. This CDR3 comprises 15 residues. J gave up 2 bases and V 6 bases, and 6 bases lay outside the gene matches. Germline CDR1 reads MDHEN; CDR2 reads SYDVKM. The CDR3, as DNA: TGTGCCAGCAGACCCGGACTAGCGGGTACCTACGAGCAGTACTTC. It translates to CASRPGLAGTYEQYF. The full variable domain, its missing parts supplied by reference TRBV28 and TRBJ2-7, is DVKVTQSSRYLVKRTGEKVFLECVQDMDHENMFWYRQDPGLGLRLIYFSYDVKMKEKGDIPEGYSVSREKKERFSLILESASTNQTSMYLCASRPGLAGTYEQYFGPGTRLTVT.

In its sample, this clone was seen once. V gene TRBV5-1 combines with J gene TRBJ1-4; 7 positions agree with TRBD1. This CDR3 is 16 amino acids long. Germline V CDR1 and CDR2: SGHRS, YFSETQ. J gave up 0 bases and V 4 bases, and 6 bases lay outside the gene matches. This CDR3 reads CASSAGQTATNEKLFF. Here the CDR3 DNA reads TGCGCCAGCAGCGCGGGACAGACTGCAACTAATGAAAAACTGTTTTTT.

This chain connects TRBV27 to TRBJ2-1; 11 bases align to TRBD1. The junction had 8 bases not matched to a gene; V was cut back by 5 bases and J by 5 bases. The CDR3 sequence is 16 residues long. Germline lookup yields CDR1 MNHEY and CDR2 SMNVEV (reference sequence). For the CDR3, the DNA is TGTGCCAGCAGTCCAAGGGACAGGGGGTTTCACAATGAGCAGTTCTTC. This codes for CASSPRDRGFHNEQFF.

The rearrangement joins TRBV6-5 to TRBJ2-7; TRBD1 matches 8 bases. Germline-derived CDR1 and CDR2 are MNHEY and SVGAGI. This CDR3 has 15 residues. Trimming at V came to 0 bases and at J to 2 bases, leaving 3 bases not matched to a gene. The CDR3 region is CASSYSGTGPYEQYF. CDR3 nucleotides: TGTGCCAGCAGTTACTCGGGGACAGGACCCTACGAGCAGTACTTC.

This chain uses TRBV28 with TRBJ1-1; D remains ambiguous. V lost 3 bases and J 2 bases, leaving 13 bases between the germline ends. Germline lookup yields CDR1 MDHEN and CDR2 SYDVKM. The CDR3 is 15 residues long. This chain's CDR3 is CASSFAGWVNTEAFF. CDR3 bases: TGTGCCAGCAGTTTCGCGGGGTGGGTAAACACTGAAGCTTTCTTT.

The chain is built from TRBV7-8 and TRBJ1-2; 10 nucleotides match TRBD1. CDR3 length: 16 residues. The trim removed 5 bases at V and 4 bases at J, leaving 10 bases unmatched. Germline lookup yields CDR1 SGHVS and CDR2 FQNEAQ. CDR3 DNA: TGTGCCAGCAGCACCGGGACAGGGGACATTTCCTATGGCTACACCTTC. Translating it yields CASSTGTGDISYGYTF.

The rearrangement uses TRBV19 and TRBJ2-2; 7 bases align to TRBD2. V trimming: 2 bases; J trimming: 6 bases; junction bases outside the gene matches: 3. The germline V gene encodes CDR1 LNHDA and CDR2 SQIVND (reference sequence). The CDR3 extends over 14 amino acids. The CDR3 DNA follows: TGTGCCAGTAGTATAAGTCGGGGGGCCGGGGAGCTGTTTTTT. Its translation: CASSISRGAGELFF.

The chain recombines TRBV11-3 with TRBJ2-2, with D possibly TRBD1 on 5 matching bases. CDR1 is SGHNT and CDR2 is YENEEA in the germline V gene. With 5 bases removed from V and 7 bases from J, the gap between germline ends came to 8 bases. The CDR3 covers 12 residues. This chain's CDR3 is CASSAGFGELFF. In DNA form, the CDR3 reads TGTGCCAGCAGCGCAGGGTTCGGGGAGCTGTTTTTT.

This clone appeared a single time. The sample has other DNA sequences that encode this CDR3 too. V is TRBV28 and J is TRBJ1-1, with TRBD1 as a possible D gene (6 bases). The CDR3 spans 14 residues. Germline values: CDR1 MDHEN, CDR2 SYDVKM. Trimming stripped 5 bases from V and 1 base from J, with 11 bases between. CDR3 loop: CASSRQGSNTEAFF. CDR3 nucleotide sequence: TGTGCCAGCAGTCGGCAGGGGTCGAACACTGAAGCTTTCTTT. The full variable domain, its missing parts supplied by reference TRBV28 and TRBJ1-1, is DVKVTQSSRYLVKRTGEKVFLECVQDMDHENMFWYRQDPGLGLRLIYFSYDVKMKEKGDIPEGYSVSREKKERFSLILESASTNQTSMYLCASSRQGSNTEAFFGQGTRLTVV.

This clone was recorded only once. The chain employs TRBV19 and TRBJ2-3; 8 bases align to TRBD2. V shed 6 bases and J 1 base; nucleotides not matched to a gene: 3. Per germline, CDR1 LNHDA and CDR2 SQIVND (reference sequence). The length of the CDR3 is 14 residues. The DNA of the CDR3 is TGTGCCAGTAGCTTACTAGCGGGCACAGATACGCAGTATTTT. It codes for CASSLLAGTDTQYF.

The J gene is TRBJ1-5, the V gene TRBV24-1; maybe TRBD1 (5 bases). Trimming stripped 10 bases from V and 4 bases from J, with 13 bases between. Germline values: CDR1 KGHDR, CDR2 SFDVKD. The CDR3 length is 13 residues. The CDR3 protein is CATRGSWNQPQHF. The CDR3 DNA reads TGTGCCACACGGGGGTCGTGGAATCAGCCCCAGCATTTT.

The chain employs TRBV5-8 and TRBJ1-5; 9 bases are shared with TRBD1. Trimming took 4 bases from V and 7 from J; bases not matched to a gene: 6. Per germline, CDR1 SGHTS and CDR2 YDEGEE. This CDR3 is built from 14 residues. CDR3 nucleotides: TGTGCCAGCAGCAGGACAGGGGCGGACCAGCCCCAGCATTTT. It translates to CASSRTGADQPQHF.

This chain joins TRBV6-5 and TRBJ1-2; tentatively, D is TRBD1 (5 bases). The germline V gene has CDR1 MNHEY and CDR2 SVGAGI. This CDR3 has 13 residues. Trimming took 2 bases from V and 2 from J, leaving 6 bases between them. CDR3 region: CASSYAGNYGYTF. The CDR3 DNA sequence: TGTGCCAGCAGTTACGCAGGGAACTATGGCTACACCTTC.

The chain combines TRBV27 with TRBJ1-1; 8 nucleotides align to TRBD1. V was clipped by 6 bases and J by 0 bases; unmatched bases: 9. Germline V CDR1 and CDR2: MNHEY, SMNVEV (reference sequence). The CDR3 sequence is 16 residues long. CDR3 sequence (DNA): TGTGCCAGCAGATCTCGACAGGGGATCATGAACACTGAAGCTTTCTTT. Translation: CASRSRQGIMNTEAFF.

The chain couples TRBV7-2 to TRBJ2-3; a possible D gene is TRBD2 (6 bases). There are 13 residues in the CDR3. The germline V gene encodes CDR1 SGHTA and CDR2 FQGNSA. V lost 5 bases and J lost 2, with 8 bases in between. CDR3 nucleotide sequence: TGTGCCAGCAGCCCGGGGGACACAGATACGCAGTATTTT. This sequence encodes CASSPGDTDTQYF. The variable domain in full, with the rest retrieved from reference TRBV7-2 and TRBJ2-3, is GAGVSQSPSNKVTEKGKDVELRCDPISGHTALYWYRQSLGQGLEFLIYFQGNSAPDKSGLPSDRFSAERTGGSVSTLTIQRTQQEDSAVYLCASSPGDTDTQYFGPGTRLTVL.

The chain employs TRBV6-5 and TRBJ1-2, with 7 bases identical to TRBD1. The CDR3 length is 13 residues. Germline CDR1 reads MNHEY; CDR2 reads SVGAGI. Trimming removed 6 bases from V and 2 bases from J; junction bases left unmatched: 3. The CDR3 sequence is CASRMDRNYGYTF. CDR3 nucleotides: TGTGCCAGCAGGATGGACAGGAACTATGGCTACACCTTC.